This TCR beta chain was obtained from a study of T-cell reconstitution after alpha-beta-depleted transplantation in children. For TCRbeta, the library was prepared with unique molecular identifiers. Via MiXCR, TCRdb re-called the PCR reads, giving one row per CDR3 protein. The data contain some 200,000 distinct CDR3 sequences, roughly 10% of them singletons. The germline V gene has CDR1 KGHDR and CDR2 SFDVKD. This CDR3 comprises 16 residues. V was pared by 3 bases and J by 5 bases, with 6 bases of the junction left unmatched. This clonotype was recorded at least ten times. The source material was PBMCs, sampled before TCRalphabeta/CD19-depleted stem cell transplant. The clonotype originates from a child younger than two with acute myeloid leukemia, due to receive a stem cell transplant. The chain carries TRBV24-1 and TRBJ2-1; 10 nucleotides line up with TRBD1. CDR3: CATSDPPGQGHNEQFF. The CDR3 DNA reads as TGTGCCACCAGTGATCCACCGGGACAGGGGCACAATGAGCAGTTCTTC.